This is a list of T cell receptor beta chains from one sample in a study of T cell repertoires in cytomegalovirus infection. Using its own MiXCR run on the reads, TCRdb lists one record per CDR3 protein. The sample has some 600,000 distinct CDR3 sequences, roughly 24% seen once. Sequencing used CD8+ T cells from PBMCs. The receptors come from a human donor in good health (CMV status not recorded). Some clones in this sample may be carry-over from other donors' samples. Both conserved end residues are part of each CDR3. Fields, in order: D gene, V gene, J gene, clone size, CDR3 protein, CDR3 DNA. A D gene is named only where the DNA matches it firmly. Clone size is not always given. Where it is, it says once, few, many or a class for expanded clones.

d_call: .; v_call: TRBV7-9; j_call: TRBJ1-1; clone_size: .; cdr3_aa: CASSFLGDEAFF; cdr3_nt: TGTGCCAGCAGCTTTCTGGGCGATGAAGCTTTCTTT
d_call: TRBD2; v_call: TRBV2; j_call: TRBJ2-1; clone_size: .; cdr3_aa: CASSGLAGEQFF; cdr3_nt: TGTGCCAGCTCTGGACTAGCGGGGGAGCAGTTCTTC
d_call: .; v_call: TRBV7-9; j_call: TRBJ2-5; clone_size: .; cdr3_aa: CASSSQGPLETQYF; cdr3_nt: TGTGCCAGCAGCTCACAGGGCCCGCTGGAGACCCAGTACTTC
d_call: TRBD2; v_call: TRBV19; j_call: TRBJ2-1; clone_size: .; cdr3_aa: CASSIALAGALVEQFF; cdr3_nt: TGTGCCAGTAGTATCGCGCTAGCGGGGGCGCTTGTTGAGCAGTTCTTC
d_call: TRBD1; v_call: TRBV28; j_call: TRBJ1-2; clone_size: .; cdr3_aa: CASSFPFSTGEASNYGYTF; cdr3_nt: TGTGCCAGCAGTTTCCCTTTCTCGACAGGGGAGGCCTCAAACTATGGCTACACCTTC
d_call: .; v_call: TRBV29-1; j_call: TRBJ2-7; clone_size: .; cdr3_aa: CSVEGTPTYEQYF; cdr3_nt: TGCAGCGTTGAGGGGACACCAACCTACGAGCAGTACTTC
d_call: .; v_call: TRBV28; j_call: TRBJ1-6; clone_size: many; cdr3_aa: CASSSTGDYNSPLHF; cdr3_nt: TGTGCCAGCAGTTCTACGGGGGACTATAATTCACCCCTCCACTTT
d_call: .; v_call: TRBV18; j_call: TRBJ2-2; clone_size: .; cdr3_aa: CASSPPMGADDTGELFF; cdr3_nt: TGTGCCAGCTCACCACCAATGGGGGCTGATGACACCGGGGAGCTGTTTTTT
d_call: .; v_call: TRBV3-1; j_call: TRBJ1-1; clone_size: .; cdr3_aa: CASSQKTLATEAFF; cdr3_nt: TGTGCCAGCAGCCAAAAAACGCTCGCCACTGAAGCTTTCTTT
d_call: TRBD1; v_call: TRBV28; j_call: TRBJ2-1; clone_size: few; cdr3_aa: CASSPPGQGATHDSYNEQFF; cdr3_nt: TGTGCCAGCAGTCCTCCGGGACAGGGGGCGACCCACGACTCCTACAATGAGCAGTTCTTC
d_call: .; v_call: TRBV5-5; j_call: TRBJ1-1; clone_size: .; cdr3_aa: CASSLSPTVRGVNTEAFF; cdr3_nt: TGTGCCAGCAGCTTGTCCCCAACGGTCCGGGGGGTGAACACTGAAGCTTTCTTT
d_call: TRBD1; v_call: TRBV12-5; j_call: TRBJ1-2; clone_size: few; cdr3_aa: CASGLVGGDGYTF; cdr3_nt: TGTGCTAGTGGTTTGGTAGGGGGCGATGGCTACACCTTC
d_call: .; v_call: TRBV10-3; j_call: TRBJ2-2; clone_size: many; cdr3_aa: CAIRGPGPGELFF; cdr3_nt: TGTGCCATCAGAGGCCCGGGCCCCGGGGAGCTGTTTTTT
d_call: TRBD2; v_call: TRBV24-1; j_call: TRBJ2-1; clone_size: few; cdr3_aa: CATSDLRDPFWERGARNEQFF; cdr3_nt: TGTGCCACCAGTGACCTCAGGGATCCGTTTTGGGAGCGGGGGGCGAGGAATGAGCAGTTCTTC
d_call: .; v_call: TRBV2; j_call: TRBJ2-1; clone_size: .; cdr3_aa: CASSGGRSYNEQFF; cdr3_nt: TGTGCCAGCAGTGGGGGGAGATCCTACAATGAGCAGTTCTTC
d_call: .; v_call: TRBV20-1; j_call: TRBJ1-2; clone_size: few; cdr3_aa: CSARDPVNYGYTF; cdr3_nt: TGCAGTGCTAGAGATCCGGTAAACTATGGCTACACCTTC
d_call: .; v_call: TRBV7-9; j_call: TRBJ1-4; clone_size: .; cdr3_aa: CASRPDNEKLFF; cdr3_nt: TGTGCCAGCAGGCCGGATAATGAAAAACTGTTTTTT
d_call: .; v_call: TRBV7-8; j_call: TRBJ2-1; clone_size: many; cdr3_aa: CASSLMIDEQFF; cdr3_nt: TGTGCCAGCAGCTTAATGATTGACGAGCAGTTCTTC
d_call: TRBD1; v_call: TRBV7-9; j_call: TRBJ2-1; clone_size: few; cdr3_aa: CASSTRGTGINEQFF; cdr3_nt: TGTGCCAGCAGCACCCGAGGGACAGGGATCAATGAGCAGTTCTTC
d_call: TRBD1; v_call: TRBV29-1; j_call: TRBJ1-4; clone_size: .; cdr3_aa: CSVEAGGGEKLFF; cdr3_nt: TGCAGCGTTGAGGCAGGGGGTGGTGAAAAACTGTTTTTT
d_call: TRBD1; v_call: TRBV28; j_call: TRBJ2-5; clone_size: many; cdr3_aa: CASRFRQGGYQETQYF; cdr3_nt: TGTGCCAGCAGATTTCGACAGGGGGGATACCAAGAGACCCAGTACTTC
d_call: TRBD1; v_call: TRBV28; j_call: TRBJ2-2; clone_size: few; cdr3_aa: CASSPRTGGLGELFF; cdr3_nt: TGTGCCAGCAGTCCCCGGACAGGGGGCCTCGGGGAGCTGTTTTTT
d_call: TRBD2; v_call: TRBV7-9; j_call: TRBJ2-2; clone_size: many; cdr3_aa: CASSSLERGVTGELFF; cdr3_nt: TGTGCCAGCAGCTCCCTCGAGCGGGGTGTAACCGGGGAGCTGTTTTTT
d_call: TRBD1; v_call: TRBV5-4; j_call: TRBJ1-2; clone_size: once; cdr3_aa: CASSQPDRVHGYTF; cdr3_nt: TGTGCCAGCAGTCAACCGGACAGGGTCCATGGCTACACCTTC
d_call: .; v_call: TRBV20-1; j_call: TRBJ2-7; clone_size: .; cdr3_aa: CSAALMVRAHHSYEQYF; cdr3_nt: TGCAGTGCCGCCCTGATGGTCAGGGCCCACCACTCCTACGAGCAGTACTTC
d_call: .; v_call: TRBV15; j_call: TRBJ2-1; clone_size: few; cdr3_aa: CATSRDLATDYNEQFF; cdr3_nt: TGTGCCACCAGCAGAGATCTGGCTACCGACTACAATGAGCAGTTCTTC
d_call: .; v_call: TRBV28; j_call: TRBJ2-5; clone_size: .; cdr3_aa: CASSLSSSSSETQYF; cdr3_nt: TGTGCCAGCAGTTTATCGTCTTCCTCCTCCGAGACCCAGTACTTC
d_call: TRBD2; v_call: TRBV6-2/TRBV6-3; j_call: TRBJ2-1; clone_size: few; cdr3_aa: CASTSGGANEQFF; cdr3_nt: TGTGCCAGCACTAGCGGGGGGGCTAATGAGCAGTTCTTC
d_call: .; v_call: TRBV20-1; j_call: TRBJ2-7; clone_size: .; cdr3_aa: CSARGLDVYEQYF; cdr3_nt: TGCAGTGCTAGAGGCCTCGACGTCTACGAGCAGTACTTC
d_call: TRBD2; v_call: TRBV27; j_call: TRBJ2-1; clone_size: few; cdr3_aa: CASSLGQRGANEQFF; cdr3_nt: TGTGCCAGCAGTTTAGGCCAGCGGGGGGCCAATGAGCAGTTCTTC
d_call: .; v_call: TRBV15; j_call: TRBJ2-7; clone_size: .; cdr3_aa: CATSGDGPIYEQYF; cdr3_nt: TGTGCCACCAGCGGGGACGGACCTATCTACGAGCAGTACTTC